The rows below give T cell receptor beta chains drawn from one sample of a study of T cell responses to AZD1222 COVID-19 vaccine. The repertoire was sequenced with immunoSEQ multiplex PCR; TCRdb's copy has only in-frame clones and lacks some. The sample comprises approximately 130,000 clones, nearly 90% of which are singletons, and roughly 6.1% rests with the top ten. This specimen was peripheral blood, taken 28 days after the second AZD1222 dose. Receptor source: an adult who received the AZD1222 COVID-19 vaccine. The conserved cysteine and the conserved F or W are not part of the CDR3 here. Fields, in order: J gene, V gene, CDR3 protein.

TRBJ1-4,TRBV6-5,ASSYGREGEKLF
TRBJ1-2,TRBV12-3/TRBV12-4,ASSTNRGGT
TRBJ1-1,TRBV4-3,ASSQELPGVNTEAF
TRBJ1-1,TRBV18,ASSLYRGGHYTEAF
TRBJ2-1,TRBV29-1,SVDRGGASIYNEQF
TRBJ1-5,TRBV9,ASSVGQGSNQPQH
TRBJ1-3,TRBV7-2,ASRPLGANTIY
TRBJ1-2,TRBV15,ATSRDLGGGYGYT
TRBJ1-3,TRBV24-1,ATSRGPGNTIY
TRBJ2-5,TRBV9,ASSVATGPKHQETQY
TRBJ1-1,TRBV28,ASSSGTGGKSF
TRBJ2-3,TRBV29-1,SVGLGTSDTDTQY
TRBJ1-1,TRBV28,ASSFASEAF
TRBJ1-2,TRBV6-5,ASRQQGVYYGYT